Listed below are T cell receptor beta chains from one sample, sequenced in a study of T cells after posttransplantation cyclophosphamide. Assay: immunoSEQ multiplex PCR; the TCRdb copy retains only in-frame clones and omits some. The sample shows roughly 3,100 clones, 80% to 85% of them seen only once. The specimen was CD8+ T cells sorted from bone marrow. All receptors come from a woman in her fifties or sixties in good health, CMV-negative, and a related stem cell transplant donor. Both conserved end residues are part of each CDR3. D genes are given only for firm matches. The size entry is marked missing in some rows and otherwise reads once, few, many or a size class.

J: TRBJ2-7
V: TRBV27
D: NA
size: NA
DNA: TGTGCCAGCAGTCCAGGGACCTACGAGCAGTACTTC
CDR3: CASSPGTYEQYF

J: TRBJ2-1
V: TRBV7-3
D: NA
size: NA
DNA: TGTGCCAGCAGCTTAAAGGGAGACAACAATGAGCAGTTCTTC
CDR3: CASSLKGDNNEQFF

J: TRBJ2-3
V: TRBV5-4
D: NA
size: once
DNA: TGTGCCAGCAGCCACCTACAGGGACCAGATACGCAGTATTTT
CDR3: CASSHLQGPDTQYF

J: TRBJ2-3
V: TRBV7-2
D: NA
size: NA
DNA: TGTGCCAGCAGCTCCCTGGGGCTCACAGATACGCAGTATTTT
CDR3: CASSSLGLTDTQYF

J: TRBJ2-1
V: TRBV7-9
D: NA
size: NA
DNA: TGTGCCAGCAGCCCTACTAGCCCCGGGGACAATGAGCAGTTCTTC
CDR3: CASSPTSPGDNEQFF

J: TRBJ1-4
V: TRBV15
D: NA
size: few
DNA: TGTGCCACCAGCAACGCAGGCCGTGAAAAACTGTTTTTT
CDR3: CATSNAGREKLFF

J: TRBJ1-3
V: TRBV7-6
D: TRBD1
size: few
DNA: TGTGCCAGCAGCTCTCGAGGACAGGAAAGTGTTGGAAACACCATATATTTT
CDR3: CASSSRGQESVGNTIYF

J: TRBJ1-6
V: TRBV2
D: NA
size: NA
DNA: TGTGCCAGCAGGCGGGAGGGAAGAGGATCACCCCTCCACTTT
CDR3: CASRREGRGSPLHF

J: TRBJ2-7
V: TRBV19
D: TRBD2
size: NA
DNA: TGTGCCAGTAGTGTCTCAGCGGGAGGGCCGAACGAGCAGTACTTC
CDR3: CASSVSAGGPNEQYF

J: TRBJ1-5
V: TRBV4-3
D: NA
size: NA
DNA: TGCGCCAGCAGCCAAGAGGCAGGGGTCTATCAGCCCCAGCATTTT
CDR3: CASSQEAGVYQPQHF

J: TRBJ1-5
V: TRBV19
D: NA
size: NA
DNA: TGTGCCAGTAGTTGGGCCCGCCAGGGGAATCAGCCCCAGCATTTT
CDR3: CASSWARQGNQPQHF

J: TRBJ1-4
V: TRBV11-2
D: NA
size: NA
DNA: TGTGCCAGCAGCTTACGGAACGGTCGGGAACTGTTTTTT
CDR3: CASSLRNGRELFF